This TCR beta chain was obtained from a study of CD4+ T cells in melanoma. Whole-study findings and limits: A reported correlation linked neoantigen-specific CD4+ T cells to CD8+, macrophage and B cell function.

Of note for this clone: Antigen unknown. Other DNA variants within this sample encode the same CDR3.

The CDR3 runs to 13 residues. Trimming shortened V by 5 bases and J by 3 bases, and 11 bases separated the two germline ends. Germline V gene data show CDR1 as SGHRS and CDR2 as YFSETQ. Some clones are missing from TCRdb's copy, which holds only in-frame ones; the method was immunoSEQ multiplex PCR. This repertoire shows 10,000 to 13,000 clones, 60% to 80% found once; its top ten account for roughly 8.6%. This chain joins TRBV5-1 and TRBJ1-2; tentative D call: TRBD1 (5 bases). Sequencing input: cells from a culture (not recorded whether cultured in vitro). The sequence was collected from a human donor with melanoma. The CDR3 sequence is CASSSGRDYGYTF. CDR3 in DNA: TGCGCCAGCAGTTCGGGACGCGACTATGGCTACACCTTC.